This T cell receptor beta chain was identified during a study of T cell changes during pregnancy in multiple sclerosis. CDR3 length: 18 amino acids. With 2 bases removed from V and 2 bases from J, the gap between germline ends came to 21 bases. Germline V gene data show CDR1 as SGHNT and CDR2 as YYREEE (reference sequence). The protocol was immunoSEQ multiplex PCR, while the TCRdb copy is restricted to in-frame clones and leaves out a portion. The sample shows some 77,000 clones, 85% to 95% of them seen only once. The chain employs TRBV5-4 and TRBJ2-3, with D tentatively TRBD2 (6 bases). Sequencing was performed on CD4+ T cells from peripheral blood mononuclear cells, taken before pregnancy. The receptor comes from a female donor with multiple sclerosis, enrolled in a pregnancy study. The CDR3 is CASSFDSLRDSYTDTQYF. DNA of the CDR3: TGTGCCAGCAGCTTCGATAGCCTCCGGGACTCCTACACAGATACGCAGTATTTT. The full variable domain, its missing parts supplied by reference TRBV5-4 and TRBJ2-3, is ETGVTQSPTHLIKTRGQQVTLRCSSQSGHNTVSWYQQALGQGPQFIFQYYREEENGRGNFPPRFSGLQFPNYSSELNVNALELDDSALYLCASSFDSLRDSYTDTQYFGPGTRLTVL.